This T cell receptor (beta chain) was sequenced during a study of beta chain features in type 1 diabetes. Study results and limitations: Insertion counts at VDJ junctions were lower in type 1 diabetes patients, who also showed more deletions there. In these data, an HLA type influence on TCRB rearrangement remained unresolved. Among patients with Type 1 diabetes, TCRB CDR3s were moderately but significantly shorter in every one of the four CD4+ subsets. Possible PCR preference for shorter templates applied equally to patients and controls.

Germline values: CDR1 MNHEY, CDR2 SVGAGI. J lost 4 bases, V lost 0 bases, and 8 bases had no gene match. CDR3 length: 16 amino acids. Only a few counts were recorded for this clone. Antigen unknown. Every bit of the isolated RNA underwent reverse transcription, so sequencing read expressed TCRB transcripts. Assay used: immunoSEQ multiplex PCR; TCRdb lists only in-frame clones, some missing. The repertoire consists of about 710,000 clones, with over 12% occurring once and the leading ten covering approximately 0.039%. By way of CD45RO/CCR7/CD25/CD127/CD95/CD27, the CD4+ regulatory, stem cell-like memory, central memory and naive cells were sorted.

The rearrangement joins TRBV6-5 to TRBJ2-7; 8 nucleotides agree with TRBD1. Sequences were obtained from naive CD4+ T cells from blood. This TCR derives from a man aged 18 to 35 with type 1 diabetes. CDR3 bases: TGTGCCAGCAGTTACTCCCTAACAGGGGGGCTTTACGAGCAGTACTTC. Its translation: CASSYSLTGGLYEQYF.